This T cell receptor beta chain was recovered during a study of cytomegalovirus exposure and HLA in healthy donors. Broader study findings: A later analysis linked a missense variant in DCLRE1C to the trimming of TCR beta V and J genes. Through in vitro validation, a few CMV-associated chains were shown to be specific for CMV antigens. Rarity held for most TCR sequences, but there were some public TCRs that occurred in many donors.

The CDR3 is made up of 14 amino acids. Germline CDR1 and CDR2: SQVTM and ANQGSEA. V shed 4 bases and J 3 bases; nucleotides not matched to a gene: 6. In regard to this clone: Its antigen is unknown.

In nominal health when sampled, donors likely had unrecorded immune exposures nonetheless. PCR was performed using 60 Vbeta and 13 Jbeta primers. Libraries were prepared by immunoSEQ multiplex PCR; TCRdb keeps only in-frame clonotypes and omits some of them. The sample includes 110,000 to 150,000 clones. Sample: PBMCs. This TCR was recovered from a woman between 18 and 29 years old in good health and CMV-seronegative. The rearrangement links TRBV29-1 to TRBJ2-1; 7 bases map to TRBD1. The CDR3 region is CSVVGTAIYNEQFF. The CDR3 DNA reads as TGCAGCGTTGTGGGGACAGCTATCTACAATGAGCAGTTCTTC.